These T cell receptor beta chains were read from a single sample in a study of blood T cell repertoires in COVID-19. Some clones are missing from TCRdb's copy, which holds only in-frame ones; the method was immunoSEQ multiplex PCR. Seen here are about 110,000 clones, 80% to 90% observed once, and the top ten hold 1% to 1.4%. Sequenced: peripheral blood. The receptors come from a human donor in a cohort sampled during active COVID-19. The CDR3 runs from the conserved cysteine through the conserved F or W. D genes are given only for firm matches. Clone size is given for some rows only: seen once, a few or many times, or a class if the clone is expanded.

D	size	V	J	CDR3	DNA
TRBD2	.	TRBV7-9	TRBJ2-3	CASSLTRGGVTDTQYF	TGTGCCAGCAGCTTAACGCGGGGGGGAGTCACAGATACGCAGTATTTT
TRBD1	.	TRBV27	TRBJ1-6	CASSLKGAISPLHF	TGTGCCAGCAGTTTAAAGGGGGCTATATCACCCCTCCACTTT
.	.	TRBV18	TRBJ1-1	CASSPQMNTEAFF	TGTGCCAGCTCACCTCAGATGAACACTGAAGCTTTCTTT
.	.	TRBV10-3	TRBJ1-3	CAISRQDLSGNTIYF	TGTGCCATCAGTCGACAGGACCTGTCTGGAAACACCATATATTTT
.	.	TRBV7-9	TRBJ1-6	CASSPQGWNSPLHF	TGTGCCAGCAGTCCCCAGGGATGGAATTCACCCCTCCACTTT
.	.	TRBV3-1/TRBV3-2	TRBJ2-2	CASSQTRTTGELFF	TGTGCCAGCAGCCAAACCCGGACAACCGGGGAGCTGTTTTTT
TRBD2	.	TRBV25-1	TRBJ2-5	CASSERGDPQETQYF	TGTGCCAGCAGTGAACGGGGGGACCCACAAGAGACCCAGTACTTC
.	.	TRBV7-9	TRBJ2-1	CASSQIPFDYNEQFF	TGTGCCAGCAGCCAGATACCGTTTGACTACAATGAGCAGTTCTTC
TRBD2	.	TRBV29-1	TRBJ2-1	CSSLLLAGAGEQFF	TGCAGCTCCCTACTTCTAGCGGGAGCGGGTGAGCAGTTCTTC
.	.	TRBV2	TRBJ1-2	CASTQLSGSYTF	TGTGCCAGCACCCAGTTATCGGGGAGCTACACCTTC
TRBD2	.	TRBV3-1/TRBV3-2	TRBJ2-5	CASSDGTSGQETQYF	TGTGCCAGCAGCGACGGGACTAGCGGCCAAGAGACCCAGTACTTC
TRBD1	.	TRBV5-1	TRBJ1-1	CASSFGDRVLTFF	TGCGCCAGCAGCTTCGGGGACAGGGTTTTAACTTTCTTT
TRBD1	.	TRBV6-2/TRBV6-3	TRBJ2-7	CASSRPGQGRYEQYF	TGTGCCAGCAGTCGACCGGGACAGGGCCGGTACGAGCAGTACTTC
.	.	TRBV25-1	TRBJ1-6	CASSEYIGPGSPLHF	TGTGCCAGCAGTGAATATATAGGCCCAGGTTCACCCCTCCACTTT
.	.	TRBV25-1	TRBJ2-4	CASSVANIQYF	TGTGCCAGCAGTGTCGCGAACATTCAGTACTTC
TRBD1	.	TRBV5-5	TRBJ1-4	CASSPRPTGEENEKLFF	TGTGCCAGCAGCCCCAGACCGACAGGGGAGGAGAATGAAAAACTGTTTTTT
TRBD2	.	TRBV28	TRBJ2-3	CASSLAASGSGAQYF	TGTGCCAGCAGTTTGGCAGCTAGCGGGAGCGGGGCGCAGTATTTT
.	.	TRBV20-1	TRBJ2-7	CSASPQREQYF	TGCAGTGCAAGCCCCCAGCGCGAGCAGTACTTC
TRBD1	.	TRBV19	TRBJ1-3	CASSDGGGWSGNTIYF	TGTGCCAGTAGTGACGGAGGGGGCTGGTCCGGAAACACCATATATTTT
TRBD2	.	TRBV6-4	TRBJ2-3	CASSRLAGPGDTQYF	TGTGCCAGCAGCAGACTAGCGGGGCCAGGGGATACGCAGTATTTT
.	once	TRBV6-2/TRBV6-3	TRBJ2-7	CASSYQQGYEQYF	TGTGCCAGCAGTTACCAGCAGGGATACGAGCAGTACTTC
.	.	TRBV4-2	TRBJ2-1	CASSQATYNEQFF	TGTGCCAGCAGCCAAGCCACTTACAATGAGCAGTTCTTC
TRBD2	.	TRBV9	TRBJ2-3	CASSVDGRGSTDTQYF	TGTGCCAGCAGCGTAGACGGGCGGGGGTCCACAGATACGCAGTATTTT
.	.	TRBV24-1	TRBJ2-1	CATSDLGGSYNEQFF	TGTGCCACCAGTGATTTGGGGGGGTCGTACAATGAGCAGTTCTTC
TRBD1	.	TRBV5-1	TRBJ2-1	CASSLEAGGEQFF	TGCGCCAGCAGCTTGGAAGCAGGGGGTGAGCAGTTCTTC
.	.	TRBV5-4	TRBJ1-1	CASSLAGQFGPGGVTEAFF	TGTGCCAGCAGCTTGGCCGGTCAGTTCGGGCCCGGCGGGGTCACTGAAGCTTTCTTT
TRBD1	.	TRBV2	TRBJ2-5	CASSGTGLPQETQYF	TGTGCCAGCAGTGGGACAGGGCTGCCCCAAGAGACCCAGTACTTC
TRBD1	once	TRBV24-1	TRBJ2-7	CATSDSRGQLAYEQYF	TGTGCCACCAGTGATTCAAGGGGACAGTTGGCCTACGAGCAGTACTTC
.	.	TRBV6-6	TRBJ1-1	CASSYSRAANTEAFF	TGTGCCAGCAGTTACTCGAGGGCAGCGAACACTGAAGCTTTCTTT